The 9 T cell receptor beta chains in this list originate from one sample, sequenced in a study of monozygotic twins with inflammatory bowel disease. TCRdb re-called the 5' RACE reads and shows each CDR3 protein once, DNA omitted. The sample data list some 150,000 distinct CDR3 sequences. The sequenced material came from blood. The receptors come from a human donor with ulcerative colitis or Crohn's disease, or a healthy co-twin of an affected twin (not recorded which).

The chain links TRBV12-3 or TRBV12-4 to TRBJ2-7; checking the TCRdb D call of TRBD1 is not possible without DNA. This CDR3 contains 14 residues. The CDR3 region is CASRAGTGGREQYF.

J is TRBJ2-7 and V is TRBV12-3 or TRBV12-4; TCRdb's D gene call, TRBD2, goes unchecked for lack of DNA. The CDR3 contains 13 residues. The CDR3 here is CASKRTRSYEQYF.

The chain recombines TRBV18 with TRBJ2-3; TCRdb indicates TRBD1, and absent DNA this call remains unverified. The CDR3 runs to 18 residues. Germline values: CDR1 KGHSH, CDR2 LQKENI. The CDR3 sequence: CASSPRTGGRFPTDTQYF.

CDR3 residues: CASNTDPGSYTGELFF. The gene calls are TRBV19 and TRBJ2-2; TCRdb returns TRBD1, unconfirmable since there is no DNA. The germline V gene has CDR1 LNHDA and CDR2 SQIVND (reference sequence). The CDR3 loop spans 16 amino acids.

The chain employs TRBV11-1 and TRBJ1-4; TCRdb selects TRBD1, and the lack of DNA leaves this call unchecked. The CDR3 runs 19 residues. Per the germline V gene, CDR1 is SGHAT and CDR2 is FQDESV (reference sequence). The CDR3 sequence is CASSHHWGRGRLSNEKLFF. The full variable domain, with the rest looked up from reference TRBV11-1 and TRBJ1-4, is EAEVAQSPRYKITEKSQAVAFWCDPISGHATLYWYRQILGQGPELLVQFQDESVVDDSQLPKDRFSAERLKGVDSTLKIQPAELGDSAMYLCASSHHWGRGRLSNEKLFFGSGTQLSVL.

V usage is TRBV4-2 and J usage is TRBJ2-3. The germline V gene encodes CDR1 LGHNA and CDR2 YNFKEQ. The CDR3 loop spans 15 amino acids. CDR3 region: CASSQGHGGTDTQYF.

The rearrangement uses TRBV7-8 and TRBJ2-3. The germline V gene has CDR1 SGHVS and CDR2 FQNEAQ. This CDR3 spans 14 amino acids. CDR3 residues: CASSMGSHADTQYF.

V is TRBV4-2 and J is TRBJ2-5; TCRdb gives TRBD2 as the D gene, but with no DNA this cannot be confirmed. This CDR3 comprises 14 residues. Looked up from germline, CDR1 is LGHNA and CDR2 is YNFKEQ. The CDR3 spells CASSQLAGQETQYF.

The chain employs TRBV7-6 and TRBJ2-2. This CDR3 has 13 residues. Germline V CDR1 and CDR2: SGHVS, FNYEAQ. CDR3: CASSLVDTGELFF.